A selection of T cell receptor beta chains follows, all from one sample in a study of T-cell reconstitution after alpha-beta-depleted transplantation in children. From the PCR reads, TCRdb called clonotypes with MiXCR, one entry per CDR3 protein. The top ten clones hold 30% to 45% of a sample with a few hundred thousand distinct CDR3 sequences, approximately 30% of them seen once. The starting material was PBMCs, obtained before TCRalphabeta/CD19-depleted stem cell transplant. Every receptor here comes from a boy under two years old with Wiskott-Aldrich syndrome, due to receive a stem cell transplant. Each CDR3 is given with its conserved first and last residue. The order of the fields is D gene, J gene, clone size, V gene, CDR3 protein, CDR3 DNA. A D gene is named only where the DNA matches it firmly. Clone size is given for some rows only: seen once, a few or many times, or a class if the clone is expanded.

d_gene: -; j_gene: TRBJ2-7; abundance: -; v_gene: TRBV5-5; CDR3aa: CASSSFGGRGGLSYEQYF; CDR3nt: TGTGCCAGCAGCTCCTTCGGGGGCAGGGGGGGACTCTCCTACGAGCAGTACTTC
d_gene: -; j_gene: TRBJ2-1; abundance: -; v_gene: TRBV21-1; CDR3aa: CASSKGTGGYNEQFF; CDR3nt: TGTGCCAGCAGCAAAGGGACAGGGGGCTACAATGAGCAGTTCTTC
d_gene: -; j_gene: TRBJ2-1; abundance: -; v_gene: TRBV6-1; CDR3aa: CASSPAVEQFF; CDR3nt: TGTGCCAGCAGTCCGGCCGTTGAGCAGTTCTTC
d_gene: TRBD1; j_gene: TRBJ2-7; abundance: -; v_gene: TRBV6-1; CDR3aa: CASATRGRPYEQYF; CDR3nt: TGTGCCAGCGCAACTAGGGGGCGGCCCTACGAGCAGTACTTC
d_gene: -; j_gene: TRBJ1-2; abundance: few; v_gene: TRBV7-9; CDR3aa: CASSLVGQDDGYTF; CDR3nt: TGTGCCAGCAGCTTAGTGGGCCAGGATGACGGCTACACCTTC
d_gene: -; j_gene: TRBJ2-1; abundance: -; v_gene: TRBV5-1; CDR3aa: CASSLEMENEQFF; CDR3nt: TGCGCCAGCAGCTTGGAAATGGAGAATGAGCAGTTCTTC
d_gene: TRBD1; j_gene: TRBJ2-5; abundance: -; v_gene: TRBV20-1; CDR3aa: CSARQTGGFKTQYF; CDR3nt: TGCAGTGCTCGCCAAACAGGGGGCTTTAAGACCCAGTACTTC
d_gene: -; j_gene: TRBJ2-3; abundance: few; v_gene: TRBV15; CDR3aa: CATSREPAADTQYF; CDR3nt: TGTGCCACCAGCAGAGAGCCAGCCGCAGATACGCAGTATTTT
d_gene: -; j_gene: TRBJ2-1; abundance: -; v_gene: TRBV10-3; CDR3aa: CAIRRWEYNEQFF; CDR3nt: TGTGCCATCAGAAGATGGGAGTACAATGAGCAGTTCTTC
d_gene: TRBD2; j_gene: TRBJ2-3; abundance: -; v_gene: TRBV20-1; CDR3aa: CSARDSRRESTDTQYF; CDR3nt: TGCAGTGCTAGAGACTCGCGGCGGGAGAGCACAGATACGCAGTATTTT
d_gene: TRBD2; j_gene: TRBJ2-1; abundance: -; v_gene: TRBV19; CDR3aa: CASSIVPSGALYNEQFF; CDR3nt: TGTGCCAGTAGTATAGTTCCTAGCGGGGCCCTCTACAATGAGCAGTTCTTC